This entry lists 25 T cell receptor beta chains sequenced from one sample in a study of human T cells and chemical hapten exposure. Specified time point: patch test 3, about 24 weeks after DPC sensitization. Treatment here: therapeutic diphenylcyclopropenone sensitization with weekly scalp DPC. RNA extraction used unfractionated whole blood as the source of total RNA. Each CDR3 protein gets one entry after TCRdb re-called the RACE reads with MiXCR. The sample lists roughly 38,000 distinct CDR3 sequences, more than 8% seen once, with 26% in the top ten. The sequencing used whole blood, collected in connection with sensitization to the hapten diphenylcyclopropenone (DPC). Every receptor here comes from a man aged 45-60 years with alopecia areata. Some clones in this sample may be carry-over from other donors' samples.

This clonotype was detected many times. The DNA of the CDR3 is TGTGCCTGGAGTGTACTTAAGAGGAACACTGAAGCTTTCTTT. As protein: CAWSVLKRNTEAFF. The chain uses TRBV30 and TRBJ1-1; D unresolved. V was clipped by 0 bases and J by 1 base, with 9 bases between them. Germline-derived CDR1 and CDR2 are GTSNPN and SVGIG (reference sequence). The CDR3 loop spans 14 amino acids.

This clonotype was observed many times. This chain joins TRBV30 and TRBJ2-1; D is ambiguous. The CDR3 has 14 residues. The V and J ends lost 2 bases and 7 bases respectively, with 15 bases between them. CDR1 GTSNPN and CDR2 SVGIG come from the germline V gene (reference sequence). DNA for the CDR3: TGTGCCTGGAGTTACGGAGCGTCTGGGAATGAGCAGTTCTTC. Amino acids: CAWSYGASGNEQFF.

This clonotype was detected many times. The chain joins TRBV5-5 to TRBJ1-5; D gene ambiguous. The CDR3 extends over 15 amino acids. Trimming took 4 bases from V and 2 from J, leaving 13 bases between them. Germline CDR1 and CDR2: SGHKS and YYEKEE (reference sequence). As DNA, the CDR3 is TGTGCCAGCAGCCCCCGGTGGGGAGGCAATCAGCCCCAGCATTTT. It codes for CASSPRWGGNQPQHF.

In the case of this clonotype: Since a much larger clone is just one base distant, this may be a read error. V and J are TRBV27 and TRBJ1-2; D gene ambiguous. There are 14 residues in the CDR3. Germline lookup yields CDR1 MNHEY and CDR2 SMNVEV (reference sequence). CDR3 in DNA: TGTGCCAGCAGTTTATTAGGGAGTGGCTATTGCTACACCTTC. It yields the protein CASSLLGSGYCYTF.

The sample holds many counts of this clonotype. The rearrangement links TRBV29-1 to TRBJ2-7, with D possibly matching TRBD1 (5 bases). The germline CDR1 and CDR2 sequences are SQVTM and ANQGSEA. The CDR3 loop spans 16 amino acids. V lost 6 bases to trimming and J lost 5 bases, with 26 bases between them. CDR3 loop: CSVLPSGRVTTHEQYF. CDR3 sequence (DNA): TGCAGCGTCTTACCCTCGGGCAGGGTTACTACCCACGAGCAGTACTTC.

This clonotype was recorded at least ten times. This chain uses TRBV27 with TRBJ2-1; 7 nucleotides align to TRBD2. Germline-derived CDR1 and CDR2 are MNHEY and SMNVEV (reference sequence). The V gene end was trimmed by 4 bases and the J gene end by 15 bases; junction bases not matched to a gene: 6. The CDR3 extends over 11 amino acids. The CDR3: CASSSRDYWFF. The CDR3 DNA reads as TGTGCCAGCAGTTCCCGGGACTACTGGTTCTTC.

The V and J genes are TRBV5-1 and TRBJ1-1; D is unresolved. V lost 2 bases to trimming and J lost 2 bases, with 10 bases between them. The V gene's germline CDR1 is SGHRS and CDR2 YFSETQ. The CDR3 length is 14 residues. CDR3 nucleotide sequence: TGCGCCAGCAGCTTACTGGACGGAAACACTGAAGCTTTCTTT. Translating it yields CASSLLDGNTEAFF.

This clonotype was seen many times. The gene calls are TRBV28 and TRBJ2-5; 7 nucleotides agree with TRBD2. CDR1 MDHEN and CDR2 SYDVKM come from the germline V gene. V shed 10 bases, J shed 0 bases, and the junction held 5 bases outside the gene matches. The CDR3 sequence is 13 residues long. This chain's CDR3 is CATREVNQETQYF. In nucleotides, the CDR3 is TGTGCCACCCGGGAGGTGAACCAAGAGACCCAGTACTTC.

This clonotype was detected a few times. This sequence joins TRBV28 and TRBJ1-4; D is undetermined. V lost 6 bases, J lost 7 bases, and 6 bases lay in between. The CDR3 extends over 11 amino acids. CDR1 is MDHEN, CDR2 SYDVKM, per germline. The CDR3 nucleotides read TGTGCCAGCAGCAGGCCTGAAAAACTGTTTTTT. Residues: CASSRPEKLFF. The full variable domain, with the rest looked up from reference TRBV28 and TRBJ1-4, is DVKVTQSSRYLVKRTGEKVFLECVQDMDHENMFWYRQDPGLGLRLIYFSYDVKMKEKGDIPEGYSVSREKKERFSLILESASTNQTSMYLCASSRPEKLFFGSGTQLSVL.

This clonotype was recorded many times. The CDR3 is CASSWGTGRGETQYF. The CDR3 region has the DNA TGTGCCAGCAGCTGGGGGACAGGACGAGGGGAGACCCAGTACTTC. The chain links TRBV7-2 to TRBJ2-5, with 8 positions matching TRBD1. Germline trimming cut 4 bases from V and 5 bases from J; bases unmatched to any gene: 9. There are 15 residues in the CDR3. Germline CDR1 and CDR2: SGHTA and FQGNSA.

CDR3 DNA: TGCAGCGTTGAGAACAGCCAAGAGACCCAGTACTTC. Its protein is CSVENSQETQYF. This chain links TRBV29-1 with TRBJ2-5; D not certain. V lost 3 bases, J lost 1 base, and 6 bases lay in between. Per germline, CDR1 SQVTM and CDR2 ANQGSEA. This CDR3 region has 12 residues.

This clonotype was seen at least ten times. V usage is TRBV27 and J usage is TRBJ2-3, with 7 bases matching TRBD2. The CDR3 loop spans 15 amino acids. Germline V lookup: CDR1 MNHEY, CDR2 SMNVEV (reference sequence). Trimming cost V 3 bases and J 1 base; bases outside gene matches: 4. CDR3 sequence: CASSFLAAGTDTQYF. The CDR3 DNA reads TGTGCCAGCAGTTTCCTAGCGGCAGGCACAGATACGCAGTATTTT.

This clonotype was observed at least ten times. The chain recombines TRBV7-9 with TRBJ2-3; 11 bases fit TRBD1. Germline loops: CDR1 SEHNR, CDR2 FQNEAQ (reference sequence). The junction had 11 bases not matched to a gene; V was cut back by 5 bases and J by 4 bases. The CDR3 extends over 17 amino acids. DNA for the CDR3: TGTGCCAGCAGCCTAAACTCAGGACAGGGGGCGGCAGATACGCAGTATTTT. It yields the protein CASSLNSGQGAADTQYF.

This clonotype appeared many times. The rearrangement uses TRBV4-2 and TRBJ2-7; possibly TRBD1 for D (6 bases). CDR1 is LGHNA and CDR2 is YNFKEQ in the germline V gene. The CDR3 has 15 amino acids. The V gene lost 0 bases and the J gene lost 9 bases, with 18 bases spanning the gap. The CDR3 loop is CASSQESPGTRGQYF. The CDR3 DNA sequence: TGTGCCAGCAGCCAAGAATCCCCCGGGACACGCGGGCAGTACTTC.

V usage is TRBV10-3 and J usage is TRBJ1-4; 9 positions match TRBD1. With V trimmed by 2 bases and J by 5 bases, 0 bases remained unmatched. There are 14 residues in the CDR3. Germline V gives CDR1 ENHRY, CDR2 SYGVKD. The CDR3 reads CAISEGTGNEKLFF. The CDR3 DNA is TGTGCCATCAGTGAGGGGACAGGGAATGAAAAACTGTTTTTT.

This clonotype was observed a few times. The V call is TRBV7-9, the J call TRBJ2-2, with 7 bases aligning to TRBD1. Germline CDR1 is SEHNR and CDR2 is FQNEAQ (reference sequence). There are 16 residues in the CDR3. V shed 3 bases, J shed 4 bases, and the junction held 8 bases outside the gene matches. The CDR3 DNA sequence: TGTGCCAGCAGCTTCTCCAGACAGGGACGCACCGGGGAGCTGTTTTTT. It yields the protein CASSFSRQGRTGELFF.

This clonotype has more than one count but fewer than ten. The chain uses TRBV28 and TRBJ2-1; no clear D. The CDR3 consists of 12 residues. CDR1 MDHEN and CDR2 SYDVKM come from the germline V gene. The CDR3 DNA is TGTGCGGGCAGTCGGCCCTACAATGAGCAGTTCTTC. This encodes CAGSRPYNEQFF.

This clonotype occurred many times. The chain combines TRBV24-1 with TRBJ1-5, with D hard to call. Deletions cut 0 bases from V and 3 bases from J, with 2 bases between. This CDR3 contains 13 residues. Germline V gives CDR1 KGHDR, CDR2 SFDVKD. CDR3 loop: CATSDLSNQPQHF. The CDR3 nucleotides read TGTGCCACCAGTGATTTGTCCAATCAGCCCCAGCATTTT.

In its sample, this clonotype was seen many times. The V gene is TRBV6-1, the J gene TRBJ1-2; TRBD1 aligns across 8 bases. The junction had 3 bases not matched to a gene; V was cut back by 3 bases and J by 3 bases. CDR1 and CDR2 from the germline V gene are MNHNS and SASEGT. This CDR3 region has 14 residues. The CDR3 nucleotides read TGTGCCAGCAGTGAGGACAGGGAGGACTATGGCTACACCTTC. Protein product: CASSEDREDYGYTF.

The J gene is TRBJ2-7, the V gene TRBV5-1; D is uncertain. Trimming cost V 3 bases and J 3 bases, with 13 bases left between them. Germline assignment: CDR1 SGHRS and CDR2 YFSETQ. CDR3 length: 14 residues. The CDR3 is CASSSLNSGYEQYF. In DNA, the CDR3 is TGCGCCAGCAGCTCCCTAAACTCGGGCTACGAGCAGTACTTC.

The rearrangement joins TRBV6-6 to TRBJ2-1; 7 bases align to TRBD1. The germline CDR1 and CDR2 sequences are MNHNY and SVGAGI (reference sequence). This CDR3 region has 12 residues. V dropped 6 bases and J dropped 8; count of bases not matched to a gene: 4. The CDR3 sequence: CASRKDRDEQFF. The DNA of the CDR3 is TGTGCCAGCAGAAAAGACAGGGATGAGCAGTTCTTC.

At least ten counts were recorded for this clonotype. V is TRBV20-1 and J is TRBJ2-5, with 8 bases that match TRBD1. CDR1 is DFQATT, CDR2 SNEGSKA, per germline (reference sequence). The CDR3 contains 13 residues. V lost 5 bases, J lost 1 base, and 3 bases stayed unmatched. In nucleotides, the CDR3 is TGCAGTGCTTTTGGACAGGGCCAAGAGACCCAGTACTTC. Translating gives CSAFGQGQETQYF.

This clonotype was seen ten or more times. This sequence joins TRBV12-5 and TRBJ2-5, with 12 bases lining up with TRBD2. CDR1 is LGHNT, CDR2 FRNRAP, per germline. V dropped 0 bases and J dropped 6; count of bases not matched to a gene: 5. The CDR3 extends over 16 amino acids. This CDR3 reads CASGLVLGTSGQTQYF. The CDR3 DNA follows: TGTGCTAGTGGTTTGGTACTAGGGACTAGCGGGCAGACCCAGTACTTC. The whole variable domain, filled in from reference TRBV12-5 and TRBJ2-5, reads DARVTQTPRHKVTEMGQEVTMRCQPILGHNTVFWYRQTMMQGLELLAYFRNRAPLDDSGMPKDRFSAEMPDATLATLKIQPSEPRDSAVYFCASGLVLGTSGQTQYFGPGTRLLVL.

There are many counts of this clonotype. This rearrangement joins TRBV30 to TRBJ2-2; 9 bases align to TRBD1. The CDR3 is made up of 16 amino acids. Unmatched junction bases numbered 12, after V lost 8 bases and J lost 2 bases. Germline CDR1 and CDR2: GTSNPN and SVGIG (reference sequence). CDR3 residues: CARTKGQGPNTGELFF. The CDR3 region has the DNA TGTGCCCGAACGAAAGGACAGGGGCCTAACACCGGGGAGCTGTTTTTT.

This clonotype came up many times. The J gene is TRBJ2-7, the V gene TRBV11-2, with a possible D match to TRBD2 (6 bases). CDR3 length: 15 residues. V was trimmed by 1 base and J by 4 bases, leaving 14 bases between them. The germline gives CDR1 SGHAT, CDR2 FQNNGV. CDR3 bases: TGTGCCAGCAGCTTAGCGGGGACGGGAGAGTACGAGCAGTACTTC. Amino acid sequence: CASSLAGTGEYEQYF.